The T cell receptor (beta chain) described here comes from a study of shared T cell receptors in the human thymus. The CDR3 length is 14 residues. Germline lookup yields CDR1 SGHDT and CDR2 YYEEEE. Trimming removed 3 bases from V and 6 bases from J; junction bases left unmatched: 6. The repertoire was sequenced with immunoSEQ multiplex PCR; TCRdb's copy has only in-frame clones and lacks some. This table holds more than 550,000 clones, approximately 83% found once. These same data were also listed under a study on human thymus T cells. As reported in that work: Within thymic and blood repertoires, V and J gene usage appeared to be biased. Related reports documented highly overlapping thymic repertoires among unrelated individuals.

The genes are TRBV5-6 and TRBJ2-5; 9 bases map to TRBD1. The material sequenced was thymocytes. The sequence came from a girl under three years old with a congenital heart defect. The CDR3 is CASSSGDRAKTQYF. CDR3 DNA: TGTGCCAGCAGCTCGGGGGACAGGGCTAAGACCCAGTACTTC. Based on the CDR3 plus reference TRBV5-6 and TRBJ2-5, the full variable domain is DAGVTQSPTHLIKTRGQQVTLRCSPKSGHDTVSWYQQALGQGPQFIFQYYEEEERQRGNFPDRFSGHQFPNYSSELNVNALLLGDSALYLCASSSGDRAKTQYFGPGTRLLVL.